The next 10 T cell receptor beta chains were all read from a single sample in a study of molecular identifiers for immune sequencing clone quantification. TCRdb passed the PCR reads through MiXCR, listing each CDR3 protein once. Of some 650,000 distinct CDR3 sequences listed, nearly 20% were seen once; the top ten hold 0.85%. The material sequenced was naive CD8+ T cells from blood, with Jurkat cell RNA spiked in. Regarding subset: FACS-sorted CD8+CD4-CCR7+CD45RA+ naive T cells. These receptors were taken from a human donor in good health. Some libraries in this study had Jurkat cell RNA spiked in.

The J gene is TRBJ2-7, the V gene TRBV6-2 or TRBV6-3; D may be TRBD1 (5 bases). The CDR3 runs to 14 residues. With 2 bases removed from V and 2 bases from J, the gap between germline ends came to 10 bases. Germline CDR1 reads MNHEY; CDR2 reads SVGEGT. Here the CDR3 DNA reads TGTGCCAGCAGTTACCTAGGACACCCCTACGAGCAGTACTTC. This sequence encodes CASSYLGHPYEQYF.

This clonotype was recorded at least ten times. J is TRBJ1-2 and V is TRBV4-1; no clear D gene. Germline V lookup: CDR1 MGHRA, CDR2 YSYEKL. V shed 0 bases and J shed 8 bases, with 16 bases lying between them. This CDR3 region has 15 residues. The CDR3 DNA sequence: TGCGCCAGCAGCCAAGATATTAGCGGGCTCTCCGGCTACACCTTC. Translating gives CASSQDISGLSGYTF.

This chain joins TRBV20-1 and TRBJ1-5; 9 bases map to TRBD1. The CDR3 contains 16 residues. Per germline, CDR1 DFQATT and CDR2 SNEGSKA (reference sequence). With V trimmed by 5 bases and J by 0 bases, 8 bases remained unmatched. The CDR3 sequence is CSARDREAYSNQPQHF. CDR3 DNA sequence: TGCAGTGCTCGGGACAGGGAGGCCTATAGCAATCAGCCCCAGCATTTT.

This chain links TRBV6-5 with TRBJ2-3; the match to TRBD1 covers 7 bases. Per the germline V gene, CDR1 is MNHEY and CDR2 is SVGAGI. The trim removed 0 bases at V and 3 bases at J, leaving 9 bases unmatched. The length of the CDR3 is 17 residues. CDR3 protein: CASSYSQTGVRTDTQYF. In DNA form, the CDR3 reads TGTGCCAGCAGTTACTCACAAACAGGGGTTAGGACAGATACGCAGTATTTT.

In its sample, this clonotype was seen many times. The chain joins TRBV30 to TRBJ1-1; D is undetermined. Between the trimmed V and J ends, which lost 1 base and 0 bases, there was a span of 6 bases. Germline CDR1 GTSNPN, CDR2 SVGIG (reference sequence). The CDR3 is 13 amino acids. CDR3 in DNA: TGTGCCTGGAGTGCAGCCATGAACACTGAAGCTTTCTTT. It codes for CAWSAAMNTEAFF.

Points on this clonotype: This could be a read error, since a much larger clone is one nucleotide away. This sequence joins TRBV4-2 and TRBJ1-2; 10 bases are shared with TRBD1. The CDR3 has 16 residues. CDR1 is LGHNA and CDR2 is YNFKEQ in the germline V gene. CDR3 DNA sequence: TGTACCAGCAGCCAGGGGACAGGGGACAGTAACTATGGCTACACCTTC. This translates into CTSSQGTGDSNYGYTF.

This clonotype occurred many times. The J gene is TRBJ1-3, the V gene TRBV4-3; no clear D. The CDR3 spans 18 residues. Trimming took 0 bases from V and 2 from J, leaving 17 bases between them. Germline CDR1 is LGHNA and CDR2 is YSLEER. As DNA, the CDR3 is TGCGCCAGCAGCCAAGATAGGGCAGTACAACTTGCTGGAAACACCATATATTTT. It yields the protein CASSQDRAVQLAGNTIYF.

About this clonotype itself: A much larger clone lies a single base off, so this may be a read error. The chain employs TRBV4-3 and TRBJ1-2, with TRBD1 as a possible D gene (5 bases). Germline CDR1 and CDR2: LGHNA and YSLEER. This CDR3 is built from 16 residues. CDR3 sequence (DNA): TGCGTCAGCAGCCAAGATTGGGGCGGAGGGTCTTATGGCTACACCTTC. Encoded protein: CVSSQDWGGGSYGYTF.

In this sample, this clonotype turned up a few times. The rearrangement joins TRBV7-9 to TRBJ2-1; 8 bases match TRBD2. With 5 bases clipped from V and 15 bases from J, the junction kept 6 bases outside the gene matches. This CDR3 contains 11 residues. Germline CDR1 SEHNR, CDR2 FQNEAQ (reference sequence). The CDR3 spells CASSLGLVVFF. The CDR3 nucleotides are TGTGCCAGCAGCCTGGGACTAGTCGTGTTCTTC.

Ten or more counts support this clonotype. This chain connects TRBV19 to TRBJ2-1, with 7 positions matching TRBD1. The CDR3 length is 15 residues. With V trimmed by 1 base and J by 7 bases, 7 bases remained unmatched. Germline-derived CDR1 and CDR2 are LNHDA and SQIVND (reference sequence). CDR3 sequence (DNA): TGTGCCAGTAGTATAGGACAGGGCTCGAGGAATGAGCAGTTCTTC. Protein sequence: CASSIGQGSRNEQFF.